This T cell receptor beta chain was sequenced in a study of blood T cells in healthy people across ages. Overall study context: Per two T cells, about one barcoded beta molecule was captured through template switching.

A remark on this clonotype: Its target is unknown.

General study results and limits: Comparison with aged donors showed that long-lived donors had more naive CD4+ cells and higher diversity.

This CDR3 is 15 amino acids long. Per germline, CDR1 MDHEN and CDR2 SYDVKM. V shed 3 bases, J shed 4 bases, and the junction held 5 bases outside the gene matches. Sample-barcoded 5' priming and a J-beta primer mix drove a second PCR of about 6 to 12 cycles. In TCRdb, the 5' RACE reads were re-called with MiXCR into one record per CDR3 protein. The repertoire holds over 950,000 distinct CDR3 sequences, with around 54% as singletons. Sequencing input: blood. This receptor was taken from a woman aged 60 to 75 in good health. The rearrangement uses TRBV28 and TRBJ2-1; TRBD1 aligns across 8 bases. This CDR3 reads CASSLGDRRYNEQFF. In DNA, the CDR3 is TGTGCCAGCAGTTTGGGGGACAGGAGATACAATGAGCAGTTCTTC.